The following is a T cell receptor beta chain sequence with its context. Its antigen is unknown. Compared with germline, one end of the junction differs, possibly owing to a read error. The data derive from a study of T cell repertoires in cytomegalovirus infection. At the level of the study: Recently described HLA-C-restricted plus well-studied HLA-B-restricted CMV epitopes were used. Matching HLA type and CMV infection were both indicated by public TCR beta signatures.

Germline V lookup: CDR1 SGHVS, CDR2 FNYEAQ. The length of the CDR3 is 15 residues. TCRdb passed the reads through MiXCR, listing each CDR3 protein once. This sample carries around 900,000 distinct CDR3 sequences, around 32% of them seen once, and the ten largest clones take around 15%. General study findings and limits: HLA-C-restricted CMV-specific TCR beta clonotypes were dominant in the ex vivo response.

The sequence derives from a human donor in good health (CMV status not recorded). Some clones in this sample may be carry-over from other donors' samples. The rearrangement joins TRBV7-6 to TRBJ2-1, with D possibly being TRBD2 (7 bases). Sample: cultured CD8+ T cells from PBMCs, taken from culture after CMV antigen stimulation. Here the CDR3 DNA reads TGTGTCAGCAGCTTAGGCGGGGGCCCTTTCAATGAGCAGTTCTTC. It is translated as CVSSLGGGPFNEQFF.